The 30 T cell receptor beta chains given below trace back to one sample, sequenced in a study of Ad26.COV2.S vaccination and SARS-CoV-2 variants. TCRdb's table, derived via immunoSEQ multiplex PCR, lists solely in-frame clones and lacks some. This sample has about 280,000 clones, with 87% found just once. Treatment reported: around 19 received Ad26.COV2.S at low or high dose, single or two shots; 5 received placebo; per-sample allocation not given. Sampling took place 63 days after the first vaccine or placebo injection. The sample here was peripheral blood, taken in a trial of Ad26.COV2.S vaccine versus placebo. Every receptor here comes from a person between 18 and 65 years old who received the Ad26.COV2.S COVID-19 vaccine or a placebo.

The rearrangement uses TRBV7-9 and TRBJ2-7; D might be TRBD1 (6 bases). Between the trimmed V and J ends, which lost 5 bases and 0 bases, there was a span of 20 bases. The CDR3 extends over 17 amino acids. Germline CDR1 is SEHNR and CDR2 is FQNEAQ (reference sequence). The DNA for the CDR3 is TGTGCCAGCAGCCTCGGCAGGGGCGGCTCGAGCTCCTACGAGCAGTACTTC. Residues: CASSLGRGGSSSYEQYF.

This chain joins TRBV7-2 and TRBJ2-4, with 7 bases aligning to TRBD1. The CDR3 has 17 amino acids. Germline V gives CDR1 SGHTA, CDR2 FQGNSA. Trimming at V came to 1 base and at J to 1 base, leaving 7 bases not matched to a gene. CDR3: CASSLVVRGGAKNIQYF. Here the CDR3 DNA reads TGTGCCAGCAGCTTAGTCGTTCGAGGGGGCGCCAAAAACATTCAGTACTTC.

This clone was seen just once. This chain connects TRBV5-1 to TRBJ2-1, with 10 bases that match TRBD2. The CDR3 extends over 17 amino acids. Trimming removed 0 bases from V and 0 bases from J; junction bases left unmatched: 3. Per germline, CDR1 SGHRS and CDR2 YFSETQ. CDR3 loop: CASSLGRLAGSYNEQFF. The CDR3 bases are TGCGCCAGCAGCTTGGGGCGACTAGCGGGCTCCTACAATGAGCAGTTCTTC.

CDR3 in DNA: TGTGCCAGCAGCGTACAGGGGGGGAATGAAAAACTGTTTTTT. Protein product: CASSVQGGNEKLFF. The chain joins TRBV5-5 to TRBJ1-4, with 8 bases matching TRBD1. Trimming cost V 4 bases and J 5 bases; bases outside gene matches: 4. The CDR3 totals 14 residues. Germline V gene lookup returns CDR1 SGHKS and CDR2 YYEKEE (reference sequence).

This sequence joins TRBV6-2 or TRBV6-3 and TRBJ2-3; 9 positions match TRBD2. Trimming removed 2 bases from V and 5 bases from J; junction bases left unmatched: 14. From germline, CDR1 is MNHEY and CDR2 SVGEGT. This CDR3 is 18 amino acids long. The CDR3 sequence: CASSYRGSGGTPQDTQYF. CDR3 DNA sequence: TGTGCCAGCAGTTACCGAGGTAGCGGGGGAACCCCGCAAGATACGCAGTATTTT.

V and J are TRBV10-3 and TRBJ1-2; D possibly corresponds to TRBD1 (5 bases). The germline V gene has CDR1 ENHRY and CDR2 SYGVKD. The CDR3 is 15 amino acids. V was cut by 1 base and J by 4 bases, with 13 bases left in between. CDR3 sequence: CAISEFGAGGYGYTF. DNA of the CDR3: TGTGCCATCAGTGAGTTCGGGGCCGGAGGCTATGGCTACACCTTC.

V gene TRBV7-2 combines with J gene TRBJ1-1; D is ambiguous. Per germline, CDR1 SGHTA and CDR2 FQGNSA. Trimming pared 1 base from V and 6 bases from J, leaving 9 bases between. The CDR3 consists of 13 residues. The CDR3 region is CASSLVRAAEAFF. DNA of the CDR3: TGTGCCAGCAGCTTAGTTAGAGCTGCTGAAGCTTTCTTT.

For the CDR3, the DNA is TGTGCCAGCAGCCAGCAGGACAGGGACTATGGCTACACCTTC. Translated, it gives CASSQQDRDYGYTF. The V and J genes are TRBV3-1 (or the pseudogene TRBV3-2) and TRBJ1-2; 8 bases are a match to TRBD1. The CDR3 runs 14 residues. J gave up 3 bases and V 3 bases, and 3 bases lay outside the gene matches. The germline V gene has CDR1 LGHDT and CDR2 YNNKEL (reference sequence).

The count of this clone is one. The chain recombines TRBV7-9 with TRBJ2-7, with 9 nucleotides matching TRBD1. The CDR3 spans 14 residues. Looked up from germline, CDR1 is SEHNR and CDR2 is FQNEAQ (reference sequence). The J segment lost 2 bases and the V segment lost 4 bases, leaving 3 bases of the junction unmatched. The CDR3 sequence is CASSSGQGPYEQYF. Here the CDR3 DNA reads TGTGCCAGCAGCTCCGGACAGGGGCCCTACGAGCAGTACTTC.

The CDR3 nucleotides are TGTGCCAGCAGCCAAGGACCGGGCTCTGGAAACACCATATATTTT. This encodes CASSQGPGSGNTIYF. This chain uses TRBV4-2 with TRBJ1-3; D not certain. Germline lookup yields CDR1 LGHNA and CDR2 YNFKEQ. The CDR3 consists of 15 residues. V lost 1 base, J lost 0 bases, and 7 bases lay in between.

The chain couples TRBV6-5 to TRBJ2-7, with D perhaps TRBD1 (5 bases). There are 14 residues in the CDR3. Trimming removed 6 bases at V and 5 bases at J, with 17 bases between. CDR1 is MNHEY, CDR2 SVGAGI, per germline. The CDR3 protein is CASSRTLGSHEQYF. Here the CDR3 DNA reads TGTGCCAGCAGCAGGACATTAGGAAGCCACGAGCAGTACTTC.

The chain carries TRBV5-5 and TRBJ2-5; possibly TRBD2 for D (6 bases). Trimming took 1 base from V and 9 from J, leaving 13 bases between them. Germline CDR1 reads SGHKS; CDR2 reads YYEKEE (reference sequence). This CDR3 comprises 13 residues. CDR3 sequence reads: CASSLPGVSPQYF. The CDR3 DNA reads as TGTGCCAGCAGCTTGCCGGGGGTTTCCCCCCAGTACTTC. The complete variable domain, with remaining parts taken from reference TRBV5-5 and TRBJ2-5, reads DAGVTQSPTHLIKTRGQQVTLRCSPISGHKSVSWYQQVLGQGPQFIFQYYEKEERGRGNFPDRFSARQFPNYSSELNVNALLLGDSALYLCASSLPGVSPQYFGPGTRLLVL.

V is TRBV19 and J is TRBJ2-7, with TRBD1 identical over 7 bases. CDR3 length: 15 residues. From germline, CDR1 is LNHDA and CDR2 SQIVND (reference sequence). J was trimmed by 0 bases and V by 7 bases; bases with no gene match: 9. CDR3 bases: TGTGCCAGTAAACTCGAGACAGGGAGCTCCTACGAGCAGTACTTC. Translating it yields CASKLETGSSYEQYF.

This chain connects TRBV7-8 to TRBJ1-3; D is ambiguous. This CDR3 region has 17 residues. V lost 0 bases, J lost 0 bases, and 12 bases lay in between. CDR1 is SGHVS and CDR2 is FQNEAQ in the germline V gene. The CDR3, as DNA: TGTGCCAGCAGCTTAGCTGTGGTGGGCCACTCTGGAAACACCATATATTTT. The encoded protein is CASSLAVVGHSGNTIYF. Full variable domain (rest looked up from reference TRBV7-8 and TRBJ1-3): GAGVSQSPRYKVAKRGQDVALRCDPISGHVSLFWYQQALGQGPEFLTYFQNEAQLDKSGLPSDRFFAERPEGSVSTLKIQRTQQEDSAVYLCASSLAVVGHSGNTIYFGEGSWLTVV.

CDR3 sequence reads: CASSLLQGQGEEKLFF. Written as DNA, the CDR3 is TGTGCCAGCAGCCTGCTGCAGGGACAGGGGGAAGAAAAACTGTTTTTT. This rearrangement joins TRBV16 to TRBJ1-4; TRBD1 agrees at 11 bases. The CDR3 is 16 residues long. CDR1 KGHSY and CDR2 FQNENV come from the germline V gene. With V trimmed by 4 bases and J by 8 bases, 9 bases remained unmatched.

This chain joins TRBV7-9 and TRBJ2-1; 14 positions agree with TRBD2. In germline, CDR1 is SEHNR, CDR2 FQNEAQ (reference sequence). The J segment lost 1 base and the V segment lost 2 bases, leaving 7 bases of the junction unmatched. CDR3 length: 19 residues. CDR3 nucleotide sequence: TGTGCCAGCAGCTTAACGGGACTAGCGGGAGAGTTGTCCTACAATGAGCAGTTCTTC. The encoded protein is CASSLTGLAGELSYNEQFF.

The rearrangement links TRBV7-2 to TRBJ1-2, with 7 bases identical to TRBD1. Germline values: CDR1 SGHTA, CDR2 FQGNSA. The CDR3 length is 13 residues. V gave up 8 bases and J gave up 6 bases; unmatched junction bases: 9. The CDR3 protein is CASGERQGNGYTF. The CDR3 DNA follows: TGTGCCAGCGGGGAAAGACAGGGAAATGGCTACACCTTC.

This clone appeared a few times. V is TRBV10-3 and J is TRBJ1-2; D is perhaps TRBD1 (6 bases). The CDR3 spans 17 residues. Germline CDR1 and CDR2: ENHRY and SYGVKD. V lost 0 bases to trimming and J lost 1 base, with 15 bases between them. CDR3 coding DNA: TGTGCCATCAGTGAGTCCCCGGACAGTCGGGATAACTATGGCTACACCTTC. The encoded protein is CAISESPDSRDNYGYTF.

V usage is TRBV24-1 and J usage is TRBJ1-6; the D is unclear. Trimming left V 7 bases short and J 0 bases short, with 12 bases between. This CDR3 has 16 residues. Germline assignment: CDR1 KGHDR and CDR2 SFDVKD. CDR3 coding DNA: TGTGCCACCAGGATCTCGAGTATCTCCTATAATTCACCCCTCCACTTT. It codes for CATRISSISYNSPLHF.

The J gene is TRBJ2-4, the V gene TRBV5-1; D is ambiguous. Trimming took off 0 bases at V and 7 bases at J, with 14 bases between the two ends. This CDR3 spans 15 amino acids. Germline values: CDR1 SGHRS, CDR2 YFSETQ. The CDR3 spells CASSLALGSSNIQYF. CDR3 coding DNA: TGCGCCAGCAGCTTGGCTCTGGGCTCCAGTAACATTCAGTACTTC.

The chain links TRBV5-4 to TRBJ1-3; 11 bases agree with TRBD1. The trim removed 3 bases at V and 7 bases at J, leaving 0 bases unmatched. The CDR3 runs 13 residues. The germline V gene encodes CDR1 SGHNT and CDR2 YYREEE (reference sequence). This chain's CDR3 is CASSWDRGNTIYF. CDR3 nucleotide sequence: TGTGCCAGCAGCTGGGACAGGGGGAACACCATATATTTT.

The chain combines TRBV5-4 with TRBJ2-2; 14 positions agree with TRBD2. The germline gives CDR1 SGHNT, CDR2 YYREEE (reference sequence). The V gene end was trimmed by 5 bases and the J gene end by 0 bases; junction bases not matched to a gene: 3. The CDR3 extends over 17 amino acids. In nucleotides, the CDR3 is TGTGCCAGCAGTCTGGGACTAGCGGGAGCGAACACCGGGGAGCTGTTTTTT. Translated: CASSLGLAGANTGELFF.

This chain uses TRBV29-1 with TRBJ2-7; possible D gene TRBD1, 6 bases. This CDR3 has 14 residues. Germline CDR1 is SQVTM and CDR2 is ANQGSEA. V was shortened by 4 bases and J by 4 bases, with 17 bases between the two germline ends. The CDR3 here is CSVVTRTVPYEQYF. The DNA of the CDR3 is TGCAGCGTTGTTACCCGGACAGTGCCTTACGAGCAGTACTTC.

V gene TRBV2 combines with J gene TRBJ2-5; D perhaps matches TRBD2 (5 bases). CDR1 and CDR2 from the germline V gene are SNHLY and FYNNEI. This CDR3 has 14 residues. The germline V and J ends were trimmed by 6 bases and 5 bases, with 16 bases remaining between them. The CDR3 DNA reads TGTGCCAGCAGCGCCCGAGGGCGTGGGGAGACCCAGTACTTC. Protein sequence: CASSARGRGETQYF.

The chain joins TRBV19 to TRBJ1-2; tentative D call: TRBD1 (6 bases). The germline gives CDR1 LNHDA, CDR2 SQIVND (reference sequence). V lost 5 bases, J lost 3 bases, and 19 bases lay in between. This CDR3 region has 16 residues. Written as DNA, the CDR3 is TGTGCCAGTAGTGACCGGACAGACATCGTGGACTATGGCTACACCTTC. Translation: CASSDRTDIVDYGYTF.

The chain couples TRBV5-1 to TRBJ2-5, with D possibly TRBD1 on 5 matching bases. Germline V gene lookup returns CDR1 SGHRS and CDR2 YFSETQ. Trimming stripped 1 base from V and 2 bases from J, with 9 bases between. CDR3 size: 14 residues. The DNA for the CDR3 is TGCGCCAGCAGCTTGACAGGTATTCAAGAGACCCAGTACTTC. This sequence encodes CASSLTGIQETQYF.

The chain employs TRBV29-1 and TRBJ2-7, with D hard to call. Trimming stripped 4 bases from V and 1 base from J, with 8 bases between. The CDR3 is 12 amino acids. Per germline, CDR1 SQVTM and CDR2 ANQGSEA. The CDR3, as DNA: TGCAGCGTTGCGGCGGAATCCTACGAGCAGTACTTC. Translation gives CSVAAESYEQYF.

CDR3 amino acids: CASSHGTLNTEAFF. The CDR3 DNA sequence: TGTGCCAGCAGCCACGGGACACTGAACACTGAAGCTTTCTTT. The gene calls are TRBV6-2 or TRBV6-3 and TRBJ1-1, with D perhaps matching TRBD1 (6 bases). Deletions cut 6 bases from V and 0 bases from J, with 11 bases between. Germline lookup yields CDR1 MNHEY and CDR2 SVGEGT. CDR3 size: 14 residues.

The CDR3 protein is CASSPGGGSGRNNEQFF. The CDR3 region has the DNA TGTGCCAGCAGCCCAGGGGGGGGTAGCGGGAGGAACAATGAGCAGTTCTTC. This chain connects TRBV4-2 to TRBJ2-1; 10 bases are shared with TRBD2. The ends lost 4 bases at V and 5 bases at J; junction bases unmatched: 11. Germline CDR1 and CDR2: LGHNA and YNFKEQ. This CDR3 contains 17 residues.

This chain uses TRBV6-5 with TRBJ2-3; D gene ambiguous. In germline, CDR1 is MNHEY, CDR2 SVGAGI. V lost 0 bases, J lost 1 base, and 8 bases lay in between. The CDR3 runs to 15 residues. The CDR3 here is CASSYSVLGTDTQYF. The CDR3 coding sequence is TGTGCCAGCAGTTACTCCGTGCTGGGCACAGATACGCAGTATTTT.